The clone carrying this T cell receptor (beta chain) was seen at least ten times. The antigen is not known. A second about 7 to 11 cycle PCR used barcoded and J-beta primers. Each cDNA molecule, via a template-switch adaptor with 12 random nucleotides, was tagged. TCRdb redid the calling of the 5' RACE reads with MiXCR, one entry per CDR3 protein. The table includes 630,000 or so distinct CDR3 sequences, approximately 30% detected once. This sample is part of a study of blood T cells in healthy people across ages. Whole-study results and caveats: In the absence of known donor CMV status, changes in expanded clonotypes were possibly confounded. TCR beta diversity correlated strongly with naive T cell percentage.

Every sample yielded at least 6 million isolated PBMCs. Germline V gene lookup returns CDR1 SGHAT and CDR2 FQNNGV. The ends lost 4 bases at V and 5 bases at J; junction bases unmatched: 6. The length of the CDR3 is 14 residues. The TCR sequence derives from an elderly woman in good health. The chain is built from TRBV11-2 and TRBJ2-5; 8 nucleotides match TRBD2. Sequencing was performed on blood. As DNA, the CDR3 is TGTGCCAGCAGCTCCCCGGGACTAGGCGAGACCCAGTACTTC. It yields the protein CASSSPGLGETQYF.